The clone carrying this T cell receptor beta chain has only a few counts. Its antigen is unidentified. The source of the sample is a study of post-analysis software for immune sequencing data. Study-level information: Courses of disease covered relapsing-remitting, secondary progressive and progressive-relapsing multiple sclerosis. General study findings and limits: Controls' normalized Chao1 diversity significantly exceeded that of multiple sclerosis patients. With TRBV5-6, TRBV5-1 and TRBV20-1 included, roughly five TRBV segments were more frequent in patients than in controls.

Sequencing libraries made from TCR beta cDNA carried unique molecular identifiers. Around 460,000 cDNA molecules came from around 1 to 10 million T cells. TCRdb reprocessed the PCR reads with MiXCR, giving one entry per CDR3 protein. The sample includes 750,000 to 950,000 distinct CDR3 sequences, roughly 50% of them seen just once. V was clipped by 0 bases and J by 0 bases, with 8 bases between them. The germline V gene has CDR1 SNHLY and CDR2 FYNNEI. CDR3 length: 15 residues. The receptor's source is a girl aged 5-17 years with multiple sclerosis. The rearrangement links TRBV2 to TRBJ1-1, with D unresolved. Specimen: blood. The CDR3 reads CASSEAGRMNTEAFF. The CDR3 coding sequence is TGTGCCAGCAGTGAAGCCGGGAGAATGAACACTGAAGCTTTCTTT.